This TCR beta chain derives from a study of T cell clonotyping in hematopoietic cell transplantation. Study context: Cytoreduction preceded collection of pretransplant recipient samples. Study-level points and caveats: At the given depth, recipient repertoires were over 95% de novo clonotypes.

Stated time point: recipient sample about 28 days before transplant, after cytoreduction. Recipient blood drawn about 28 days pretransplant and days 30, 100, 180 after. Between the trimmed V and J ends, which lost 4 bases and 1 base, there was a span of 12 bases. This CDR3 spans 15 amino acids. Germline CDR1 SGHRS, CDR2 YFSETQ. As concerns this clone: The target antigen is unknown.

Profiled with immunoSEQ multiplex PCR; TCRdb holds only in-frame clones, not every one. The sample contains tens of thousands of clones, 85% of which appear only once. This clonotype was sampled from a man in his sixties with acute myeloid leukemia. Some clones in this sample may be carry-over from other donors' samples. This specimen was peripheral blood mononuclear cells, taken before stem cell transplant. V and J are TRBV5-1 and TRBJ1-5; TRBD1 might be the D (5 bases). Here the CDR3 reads CASSPGTGSNQPQHF. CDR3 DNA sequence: TGCGCCAGCAGCCCCGGGACCGGCAGCAATCAGCCCCAGCATTTT.